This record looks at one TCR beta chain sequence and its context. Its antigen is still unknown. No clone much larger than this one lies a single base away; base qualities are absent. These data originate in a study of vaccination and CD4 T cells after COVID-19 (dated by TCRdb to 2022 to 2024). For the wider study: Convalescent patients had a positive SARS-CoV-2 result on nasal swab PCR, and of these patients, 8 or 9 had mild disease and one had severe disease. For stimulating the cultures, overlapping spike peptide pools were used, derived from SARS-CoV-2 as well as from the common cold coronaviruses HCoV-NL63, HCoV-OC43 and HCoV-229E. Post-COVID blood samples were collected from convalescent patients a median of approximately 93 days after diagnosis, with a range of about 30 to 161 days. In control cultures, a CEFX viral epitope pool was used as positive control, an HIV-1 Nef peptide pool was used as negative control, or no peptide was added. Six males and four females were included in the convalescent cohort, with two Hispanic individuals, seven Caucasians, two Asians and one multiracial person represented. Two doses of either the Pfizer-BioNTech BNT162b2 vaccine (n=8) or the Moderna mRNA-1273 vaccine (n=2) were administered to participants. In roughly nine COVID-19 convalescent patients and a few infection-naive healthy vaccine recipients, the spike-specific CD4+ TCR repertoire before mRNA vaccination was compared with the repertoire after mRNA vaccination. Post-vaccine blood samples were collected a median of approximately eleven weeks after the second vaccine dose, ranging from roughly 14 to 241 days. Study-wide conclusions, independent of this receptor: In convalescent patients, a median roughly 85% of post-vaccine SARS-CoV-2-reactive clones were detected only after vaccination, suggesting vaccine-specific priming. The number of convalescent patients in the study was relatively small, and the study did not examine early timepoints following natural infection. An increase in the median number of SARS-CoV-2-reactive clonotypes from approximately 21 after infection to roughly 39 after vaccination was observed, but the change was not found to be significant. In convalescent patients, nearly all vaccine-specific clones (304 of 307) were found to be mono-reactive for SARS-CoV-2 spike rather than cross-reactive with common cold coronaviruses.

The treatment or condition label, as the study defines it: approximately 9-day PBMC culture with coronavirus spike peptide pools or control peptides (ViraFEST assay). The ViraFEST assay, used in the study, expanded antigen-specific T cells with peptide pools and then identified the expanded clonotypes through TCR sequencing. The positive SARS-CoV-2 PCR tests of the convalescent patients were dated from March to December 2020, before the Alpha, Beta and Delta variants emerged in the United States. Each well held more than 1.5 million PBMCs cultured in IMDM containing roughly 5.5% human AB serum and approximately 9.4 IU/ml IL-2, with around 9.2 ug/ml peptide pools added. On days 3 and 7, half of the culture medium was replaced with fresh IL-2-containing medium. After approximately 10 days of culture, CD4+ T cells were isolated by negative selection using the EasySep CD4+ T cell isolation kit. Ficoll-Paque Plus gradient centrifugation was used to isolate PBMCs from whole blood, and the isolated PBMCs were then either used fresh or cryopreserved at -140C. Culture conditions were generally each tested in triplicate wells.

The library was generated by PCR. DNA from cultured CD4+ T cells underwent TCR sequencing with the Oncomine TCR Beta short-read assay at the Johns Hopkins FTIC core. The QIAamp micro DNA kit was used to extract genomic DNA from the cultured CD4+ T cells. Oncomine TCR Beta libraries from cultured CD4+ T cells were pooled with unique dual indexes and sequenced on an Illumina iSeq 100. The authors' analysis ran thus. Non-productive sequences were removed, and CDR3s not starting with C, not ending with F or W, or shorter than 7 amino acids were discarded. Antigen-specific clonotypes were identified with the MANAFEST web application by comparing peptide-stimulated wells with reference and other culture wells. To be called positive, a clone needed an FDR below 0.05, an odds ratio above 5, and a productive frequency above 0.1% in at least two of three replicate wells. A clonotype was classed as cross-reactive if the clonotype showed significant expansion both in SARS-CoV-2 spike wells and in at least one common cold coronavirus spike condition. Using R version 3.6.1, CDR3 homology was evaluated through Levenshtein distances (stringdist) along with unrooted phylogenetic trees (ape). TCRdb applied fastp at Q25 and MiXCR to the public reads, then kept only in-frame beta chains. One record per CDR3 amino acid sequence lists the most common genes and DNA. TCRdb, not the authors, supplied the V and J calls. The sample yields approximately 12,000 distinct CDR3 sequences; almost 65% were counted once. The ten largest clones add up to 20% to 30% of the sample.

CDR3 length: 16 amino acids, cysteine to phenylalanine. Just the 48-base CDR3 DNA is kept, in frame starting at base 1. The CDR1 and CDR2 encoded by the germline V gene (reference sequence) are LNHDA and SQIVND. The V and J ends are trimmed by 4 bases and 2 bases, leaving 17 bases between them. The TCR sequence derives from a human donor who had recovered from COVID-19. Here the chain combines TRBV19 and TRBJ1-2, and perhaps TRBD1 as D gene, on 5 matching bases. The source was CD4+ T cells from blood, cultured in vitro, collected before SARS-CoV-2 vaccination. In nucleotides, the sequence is TGTGCCAGTAGTACCTACCGGGAGACAGAAAACTATGGCTACACCTTC. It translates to CASSTYRETENYGYTF.